This TCR beta chain appears in the sequencing data of a study of spatial heterogeneity in lung cancer. On this clonotype: This beta chain is a stray read from a library made for alpha chains; its abundance is not meaningful.

This CDR3 has 16 residues. V dropped 1 base and J dropped 1 base, with 11 bases sitting between them. CDR1 is SGHRS, CDR2 YFSETQ, per germline. Each TCR cDNA molecule carried a unique molecular identifier. TCRdb redid the calling of the 5' RACE reads with MiXCR, one entry per CDR3 protein. Of 2,500 to 3,500 distinct CDR3 sequences listed, around 52% are singletons. Time point of the sample: blood at routine non-recurrence follow-up after resection. The rearrangement uses TRBV5-1 and TRBJ2-2, with D tentatively TRBD2 (5 bases). The material was PBMCs, obtained at follow-up. The TCR was taken from a male donor with early-stage non-small cell lung cancer. The DNA for the CDR3 is TGCGCCAGCAGCTTGTTTGGGAGCGAGAACACCGGGGAGCTGTTTTTT. The encoded protein is CASSLFGSENTGELFF.